This T cell receptor beta chain originates from a study of molecular identifiers for immune sequencing clone quantification. About the research overall: Split five ways in replicates, RNA from approximately 20,000 or 98,000 naive CD8 cells had four portions sequenced. Findings and limits, study-wide: The share of molecules held by clones above 20 RNA copies was over 99% in effector cells and under 1% in naive cells.

There are 15 residues in the CDR3. V lost 6 bases and J lost 0; bases outside the gene matches: 8. CDR1 and CDR2 (germline): SGHTA, FQGNSA. This clonotype was picked up many times. Its antigen is still unknown. Methods described previously were used for bulk TCR libraries, and listed TCR primers were applied. In TCRdb, the PCR reads were re-called with MiXCR into one record per CDR3 protein. The sample yields 250,000 to 400,000 distinct CDR3 sequences, 20% to 25% seen once. The chain recombines TRBV7-2 with TRBJ2-7, with 7 bases fitting TRBD2. The sequence was obtained from a human donor in good health. Some libraries in this study had Jurkat cell RNA spiked in. The sample comprised naive CD8+ T cells from blood, with Jurkat cell RNA spiked in. Regarding subset: FACS-sorted CD8+CD4-CCR7+CD45RA+ naive T cells. For the CDR3, the DNA is TGTGCCAGCAGGACGACTAGCTTTAGCTCCTACGAGCAGTACTTC. Translating it yields CASRTTSFSSYEQYF.